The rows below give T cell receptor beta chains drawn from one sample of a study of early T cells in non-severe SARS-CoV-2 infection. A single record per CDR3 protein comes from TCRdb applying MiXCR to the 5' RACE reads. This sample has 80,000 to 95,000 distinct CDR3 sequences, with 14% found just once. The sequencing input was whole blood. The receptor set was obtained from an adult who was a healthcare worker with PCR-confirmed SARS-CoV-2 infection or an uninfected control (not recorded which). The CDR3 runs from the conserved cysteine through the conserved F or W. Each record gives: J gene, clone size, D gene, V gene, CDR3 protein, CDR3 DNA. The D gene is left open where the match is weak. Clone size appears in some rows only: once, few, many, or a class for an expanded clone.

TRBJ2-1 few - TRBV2 CASRTIYNEQFF TGTGCCAGCAGGACAATATACAATGAGCAGTTCTTC
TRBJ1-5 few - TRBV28 CASSFSNQPQHF TGTGCCAGCAGTTTTAGCAATCAGCCCCAGCATTTT
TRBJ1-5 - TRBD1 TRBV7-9 CASSPTFGTATAGNQPQHF TGTGCCAGCAGCCCTACATTTGGGACAGCCACCGCAGGCAATCAGCCCCAGCATTTT
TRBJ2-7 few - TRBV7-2 CASSLRFGQYF TGTGCCAGCAGCCTCAGGTTCGGGCAGTACTTC
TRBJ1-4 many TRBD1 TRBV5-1 CASSSGQGSEKLFF TGCGCCAGCAGCTCGGGACAGGGTAGTGAAAAACTGTTTTTT
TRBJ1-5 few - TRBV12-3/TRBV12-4 CASSLASEDQPQHF TGTGCCAGCAGTTTAGCGTCAGAGGATCAGCCCCAGCATTTT
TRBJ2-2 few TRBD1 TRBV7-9 CASNTGQGSNTGELFF TGTGCCAGCAACACGGGACAGGGCTCGAACACCGGGGAGCTGTTTTTT
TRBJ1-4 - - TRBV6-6 CASKLPNEKLFF TGTGCCAGCAAGTTGCCGAATGAAAAACTGTTTTTT
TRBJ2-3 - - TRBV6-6 CASTWGPPVDTQYF TGTGCCAGCACCTGGGGTCCCCCTGTTGATACGCAGTATTTT
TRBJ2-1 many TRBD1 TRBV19 CASSKPLGQGLFNEQFF TGTGCCAGTAGTAAACCCCTGGGACAGGGCCTTTTCAATGAGCAGTTCTTC
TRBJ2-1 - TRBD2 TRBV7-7 CASSLSGGPDEQFF TGTGCCAGCAGCTTGAGCGGGGGGCCGGATGAGCAGTTCTTC
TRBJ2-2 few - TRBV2 CATNKAPNTGELFF TGTGCCACCAACAAGGCCCCGAACACCGGGGAGCTGTTTTTT
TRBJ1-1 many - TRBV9 CASSAQGLNTEAFF TGTGCCAGCAGCGCACAGGGCTTGAACACTGAAGCTTTCTTT
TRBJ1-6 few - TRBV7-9 CASSLETAGSPLHF TGTGCCAGCAGCTTAGAGACCGCCGGTTCACCCCTCCACTTT
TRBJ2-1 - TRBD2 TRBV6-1 CASSRSGGEFYEQFF TGTGCCAGCAGCCGTAGCGGGGGGGAGTTCTATGAGCAGTTCTTC
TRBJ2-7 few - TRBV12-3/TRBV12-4 CASSLGRFDEQYF TGTGCCAGCAGTTTGGGCCGGTTTGACGAGCAGTACTTC
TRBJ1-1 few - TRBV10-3 CAIVQGVGGEAFF TGTGCCATTGTACAGGGAGTCGGTGGTGAAGCTTTCTTT
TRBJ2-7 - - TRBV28 CASTHRPGGLDEQYF TGTGCCAGCACTCACCGACCTGGGGGTCTTGACGAGCAGTACTTC
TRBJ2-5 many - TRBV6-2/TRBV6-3 CASSFLSSVLRTTIEETQYF TGTGCCAGCAGTTTCCTCTCCTCGGTCCTTAGGACAACGATAGAAGAGACCCAGTACTTC
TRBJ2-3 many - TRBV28 CASSPLGRGTQYF TGTGCCAGCAGTCCACTAGGACGGGGTACGCAGTATTTT
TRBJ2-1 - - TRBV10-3 CGIRKKDEQFF TGTGGCATCAGAAAGAAAGATGAGCAGTTCTTC
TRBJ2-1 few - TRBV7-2 CASSLGTGRYNEQFF TGTGCCAGCAGCTTAGGGACGGGGCGCTACAATGAGCAGTTCTTC
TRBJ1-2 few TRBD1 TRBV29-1 CSVWTGNGYTF TGCAGCGTCTGGACAGGGAATGGCTACACCTTC
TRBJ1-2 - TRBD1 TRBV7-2 CASSPGTGRKADNGYTF TGTGCCAGCAGCCCGGGGACAGGGAGGAAGGCAGACAATGGCTACACCTTC
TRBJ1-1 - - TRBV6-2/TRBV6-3 CASSTGGFMNTEAFF TGTGCCAGCAGTACGGGCGGGTTCATGAACACTGAAGCTTTCTTT
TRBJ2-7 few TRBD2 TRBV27 CASSFSGGAYEQYF TGTGCCAGCAGTTTCAGCGGGGGCGCCTACGAGCAGTACTTC
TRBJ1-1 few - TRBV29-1 CSVSRQTNTEAFF TGCAGCGTGTCCCGACAGACCAACACTGAAGCTTTCTTT
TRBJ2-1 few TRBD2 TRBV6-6 CASTLAGGLNNEQFF TGTGCCAGCACCCTAGCGGGCGGGCTTAACAATGAGCAGTTCTTC
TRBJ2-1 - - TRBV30 CAWSVRTTNEQFF TGTGCCTGGAGTGTACGGACTACAAATGAGCAGTTCTTC
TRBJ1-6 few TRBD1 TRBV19 CASSQHRGRNSPLHF TGTGCCAGTTCTCAACACAGGGGTCGTAATTCACCCCTCCACTTT
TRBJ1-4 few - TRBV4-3 CASSVRIVRTNEKLFF TGCGCCAGCAGCGTGAGGATAGTAAGGACTAATGAAAAACTGTTTTTT
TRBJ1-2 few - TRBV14 CASSQETYGYTF TGTGCCAGCAGCCAAGAAACCTATGGCTACACCTTC
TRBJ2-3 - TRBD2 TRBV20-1 CSAARGGGLVRDTQYF TGCAGTGCTGCCCGGGGCGGGGGACTTGTCCGGGATACGCAGTATTTT
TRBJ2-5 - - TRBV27 CASMWARGLGTQYF TGTGCCAGCATGTGGGCGCGGGGCCTGGGGACCCAGTACTTC
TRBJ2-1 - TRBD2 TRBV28 CASSLPGVTGGLAGGQWNEQFF TGTGCCAGCAGCCTCCCAGGTGTCACAGGCGGACTAGCGGGGGGGCAGTGGAATGAGCAGTTCTTC
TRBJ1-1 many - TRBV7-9 CASSSIVTAGAFF TGTGCCAGCAGCTCGATAGTAACGGCGGGGGCTTTCTTT
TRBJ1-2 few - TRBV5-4 CASSLGGRSYGYTF TGTGCCAGCAGCCTTGGTGGCCGCAGCTATGGCTACACCTTC
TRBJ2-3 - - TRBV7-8 CASSLVGGLRTRDTQYF TGTGCCAGCAGCTTAGTTGGGGGCTTAAGAACGAGGGATACGCAGTATTTT
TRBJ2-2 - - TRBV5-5 CASSPDDFTGELFF TGTGCCAGCAGCCCTGATGACTTCACCGGGGAGCTGTTTTTT
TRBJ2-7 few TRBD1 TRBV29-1 CSVESLGQGYEQYF TGCAGCGTTGAATCGTTGGGACAGGGCTACGAGCAGTACTTC
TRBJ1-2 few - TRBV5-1 CASTAGREVYGYTF TGCGCCAGCACGGCGGGCAGGGAAGTATATGGCTACACCTTC
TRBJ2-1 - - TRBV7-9 CASSFWAGFSGEQFF TGTGCCAGCAGCTTCTGGGCAGGGTTTAGTGGCGAGCAGTTCTTC